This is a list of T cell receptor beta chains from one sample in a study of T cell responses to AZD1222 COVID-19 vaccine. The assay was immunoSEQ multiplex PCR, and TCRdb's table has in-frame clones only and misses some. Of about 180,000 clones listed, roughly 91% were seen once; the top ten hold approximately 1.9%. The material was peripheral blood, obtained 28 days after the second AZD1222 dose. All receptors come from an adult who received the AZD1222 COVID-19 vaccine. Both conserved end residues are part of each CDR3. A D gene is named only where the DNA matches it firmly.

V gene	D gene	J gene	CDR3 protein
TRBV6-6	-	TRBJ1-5	CASSLTPVSIYNQPQHF
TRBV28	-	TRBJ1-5	CASAVPGDQPQHF
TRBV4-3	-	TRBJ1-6	CASSPSPGSQGAVSPLHF
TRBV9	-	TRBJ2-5	CASSVGPSPVETQYF
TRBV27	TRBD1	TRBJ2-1	CASSPTGATYNEQFF
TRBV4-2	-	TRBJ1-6	CASSQDLDNSPLHF
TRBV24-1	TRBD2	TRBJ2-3	CATSETSGPHTDTQYF
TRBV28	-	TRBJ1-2	CASSRRIGSYTF
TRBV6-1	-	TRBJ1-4	CASSERGRVEKLFF
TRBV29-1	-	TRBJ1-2	CSVPRGQGGSYGYTF
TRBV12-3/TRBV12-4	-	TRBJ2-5	CASSLGETQYF
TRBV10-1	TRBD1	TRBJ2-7	CASSGQGVYEQYF
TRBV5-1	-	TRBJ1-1	CASSLVRTGTGAFF
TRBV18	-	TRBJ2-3	CASSPPGTSDTQYF
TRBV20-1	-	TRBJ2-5	CSANGGTQYF
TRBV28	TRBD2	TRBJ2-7	CASSQTSGSKYEQYF
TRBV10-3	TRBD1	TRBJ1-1	CAISDWVDRGPEAFF
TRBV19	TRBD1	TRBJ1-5	CASGFGTGGGQPQHF
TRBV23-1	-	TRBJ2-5	CASSQAPTIRSNRLVFRWGTQYF
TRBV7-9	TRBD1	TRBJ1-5	CASSLGTGSLDQPQHF
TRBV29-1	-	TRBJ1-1	CSVVLRAMNTEAFF
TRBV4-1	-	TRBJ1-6	CASSPRGLPLHF
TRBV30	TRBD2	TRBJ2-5	CAWRGWGGSSETQYF
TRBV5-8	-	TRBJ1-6	CASSLRGGAYSPLHF
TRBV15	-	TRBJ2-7	CATSRRDGYYEQYF
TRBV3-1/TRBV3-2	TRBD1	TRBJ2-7	CASSQLYRGPSEQYF
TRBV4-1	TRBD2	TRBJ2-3	CASSQGVAGYTDTQYF
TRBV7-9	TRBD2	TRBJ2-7	CASSLVGGRSSYEQYF
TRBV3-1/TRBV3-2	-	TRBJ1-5	CASSPFRDSNQPQHF